This note documents a single T cell receptor (beta chain) sequence. The count of this clone is one. This clone's antigen is unknown. One base away there is no much larger clone; base qualities are not given. These data originate in a study of cytomegalovirus exposure and HLA in healthy donors (dated by TCRdb to about 2017). Regarding the research as a whole: An earlier analysis of around 600 of the donors reported approximately 270 Gb of sequence data and 120 million or so unique TCR beta sequences from 190 million or so T cells. Approximately 300 gigabases of sequencing data and approximately 85 million unique TCR sequences were included in an early release covering around 600 HLA-typed donors. Among 300 to 500 genotyped donors of the cohort, an average of roughly 230,000 unique TCR beta nucleotide sequences was sequenced per donor, of which 15% to 20% were non-productive. A later genetic analysis used genome-wide SNP genotypes for about 60% of the 666 donors, treating that subset as a discovery cohort. The number of typed donors differed by locus: about 620-640 for A, B, C, DRB1 and DQB1; 522 for DQA1; some 590 for DPA1; and about 450 for DPB1. Of the approximately 400 genotyped donors, 75% to 85% were placed in the genetic ancestry cluster associated with self-reported Caucasian donors. The study combined high-throughput TCR immunosequencing, statistical association of individual TCRs with disease status, and machine learning to predict cytomegalovirus infection status. Every discovery cohort repertoire had been produced on one sequencing platform. HLA typing covered class I and class II loci at four-digit resolution. The study profiled the T cell repertoires of fewer than 850 subjects by immunosequencing and related them to cytomegalovirus serostatus. Donor age, sex, ethnicity and CMV serostatus were compiled together with the repertoire data. In an earlier analysis of 587 of the donors, high-throughput TCR beta sequencing was used to judge whether each TCR beta V gene segment behaved as functional or pseudogenic. A later analysis re-analyzed previously published TCR beta repertoires from about 730 donors and added high-resolution HLA genotyping to study TCR occurrence patterns. Along with the roughly 670-subject first cohort, a separate validation cohort of over a hundred different subjects was used. Rather than using new phenotypic data, the later analysis identified candidate immune exposures from TCR beta sequences and from how often those sequences occurred across donors. Four or five DR-DQ haplotypes were handled as single units for association and clustering because linkage in the cohort was strong. The study aimed to test whether cataloging public T cell receptors could reveal signatures of past pathogen exposure.

In total, fewer than 750 healthy bone marrow donors made up the cohort. At the time of sampling, every cohort member was nominally healthy, though immune exposures that went unrecorded were likely present. The donor tested CMV seropositive, placing the donor among the 290 or so seropositive members of the cohort. Each donor provided a peripheral blood sample, and peripheral blood mononuclear cells were used for TCR beta sequencing. Genomic DNA was extracted from the blood cell samples with the Qiagen DNeasy Blood Extraction Kit. Libraries were constructed by the immunoSEQ multiplex PCR assay. For the multiplex PCR, a mixture combining 60 forward primers for TCR Vbeta segments and 13 reverse primers for TCR Jbeta segments was used. A multiplex PCR assay on genomic DNA amplified the CDR3 region of rearranged TCR beta genes. On the Illumina HiSeq System, the amplified TCR beta libraries were sequenced as 87-base-pair reads. Per the authors' processing: A later analysis tallied 75 million to 95 million unique TCR beta chains across the 650 to 750 repertoires, and some 10 million of those chains were shared by two or more donors. To remove PCR and sequencing errors, raw reads were error-corrected and collapsed into unique sequences using a nearest-neighbor algorithm that merged closely related sequences. To assign V, D and J gene segments, CDR3 sequences were aligned to IMGT reference sequences. For a sequence to be retained, at least a six-nucleotide match to both a V gene segment and a J gene segment was required. Rearrangements were called productive when the CDR3 lacked stop codons and stayed in frame with V and J; all others were non-productive. CDR3 was defined by IMGT convention, running from the second conserved V-encoded cysteine to the conserved J-encoded phenylalanine. The earlier analysis of a few hundred of the donors excluded sequences that lacked an unambiguous match to a single V gene segment. An earlier analysis of fewer than 750 of the donors classified V segments as functional when productive rearrangements were above 56.7% and as segregating when the standard deviation between donors was above 5%. A statistical classification framework was developed to diagnose cytomegalovirus status using the catalog of TCR beta chain sequences. In a later analysis, V and J genes were assigned by comparing TCR nucleotide sequences against IMGT/GENE-DB human TR gene sequences. The TCRdist pipeline was used in a later analysis to assign CDR3 sequences and most-parsimonious VDJ recombination scenarios. In a later analysis, each TCR beta chain was defined by its CDR3 amino acid sequence together with its V-gene family, and reads without a unique V-gene family were excluded. To address suspected cross-contamination and a sequencing artifact, a later analysis removed approximately 600 highly shared, low-generation-probability nucleotide sequences. In a later analysis, a clonal expansion index for each public chain was calculated from normalized within-repertoire ranks of inferred template counts. A later analysis computed generation probabilities with a VDJ recombination model fitted to out-of-frame rearrangements, and checked the results against IGoR. A later analysis scored TCR-TCR, TCR-HLA and TCR-CMV co-occurrence with hypergeometric tests, applying a repertoire-size bias correction to TCR pairs. To estimate false discovery rates, a later analysis permuted the HLA or CMV assignments 20 times. In a later analysis, co-occurring TCRs were grouped using DBSCAN, and TCRdist sequence similarity was added for clustering within HLA-allele-positive subsets. Repertoires with fewer than 30,000 or more than 120,000 public chains were left out of co-occurrence clustering, as were roughly five repertoires with anomalous nucleotide sharing. Held by TCRdb, this immuneACCESS table contains in-frame sequences only and omits some clones. Under half of the omission traces to an unresolved V gene where checked; the cause of the rest is unknown. D and trimming were read from the DNA, whereas the V and J calls and clone size are those reported in that table. Across this sample there are 150,000 or so clones, with approximately 84% seen only once. The ten largest clones add up to about 2.1% of the sample.

General study outcomes and caveats: The classifier was reported to diagnose cytomegalovirus status with high specificity and sensitivity in both the original cohort and the validation cohort. A later genetic analysis reported fewer N-insertions in productive TCRs among donors in an Asian-associated ancestry cluster than the approximately 670-donor mean. The study gave a list of 150 to 200 TCR beta chains associated with cytomegalovirus. Most TCR sequences were observed very rarely across donors, whereas some public TCRs were present in many individuals. V-gene and J-gene trimming of TCR beta chains was associated with a missense DCLRE1C variant in a later genetic analysis, and the association was replicated in an independent cohort. The sequencing pipeline was judged likely to have produced a cluster of highly shared sequence variants as a technical artifact. According to a later analysis, most CMV-associated TCR beta chains appeared to be HLA-restricted, and the HLA associations seemed to be driven largely by CMV exposure. Several of the top co-occurrence clusters appeared to be linked to parvovirus B19, influenza, CMV and Epstein-Barr virus, according to a later analysis. For the cohort, immune exposure information was limited to CMV serostatus. HLA typing was unavailable for some donors at each locus, so association tests used only the typed subset. The authors suggested that the approach could potentially be generalized to other disease states and immunological phenotypes. Sequencing depth was assumed to be roughly uniform across donors in the presence/absence analyses, though that assumption may not hold. A later analysis associated 15,000 to 20,000 TCR beta sequences with specific HLA alleles at a false discovery rate of 0.05. In an earlier analysis of about 600 of the donors, most TCR beta V segments appeared in productive rearrangements about 87% or about 30% of the time, broadly matching IMGT annotations. A further reported finding was that TCR beta sequences accurately predicted the HLA-A and HLA-B alleles for most subjects in the first cohort. Correlated functional status among segregating V segments might be attributable to linkage disequilibrium, but an unknown experimental factor could not be ruled out. In vitro tests confirmed that a few of the cytomegalovirus-associated TCR beta chains recognize cytomegalovirus antigens. In a later analysis, TCR association rates were found to vary across HLA loci, with the most associated TCRs seen for DRB1 alleles and the fewest for HLA-C alleles. A later analysis found that HLA-associated TCR beta chains were more clonally expanded and had lower generation probabilities than equally common non-associated chains. When HLA alleles, especially DR and DQ, strongly co-occurred, attributing TCR associations to individual alleles was difficult. Only TCR beta chains were sequenced in this cohort, and the absence of alpha or paired-chain data limited detectable features. Because counts were too low, under 20 rarely observed V segments, including chromosome 9 orphons, were left out of the earlier analysis of 500 to 750 of the donors.

The TCR was taken from a man between 18 and 29 years old in good health and CMV-seropositive. The specimen sequenced was PBMCs.

The DNA is as follows: TGTGCCACCAGCAAGACAGGGCTTAATGAAAAACTGTTTTTT. Its protein is CATSKTGLNEKLFF. The chain was built from TRBV15 and TRBJ1-4; TRBD1 agrees with 7 junctional bases. From the germline V gene (reference sequence), CDR1 is LNHNV and CDR2 is YYDKDF. The CDR3 runs 14 residues from the cysteine to the phenylalanine. The read is trimmed to its CDR3 DNA, 42 bases read in frame from base 1. Trimming accounts for 4 bases at V and 4 bases at J, while the number of junction bases matched to no gene is 3.